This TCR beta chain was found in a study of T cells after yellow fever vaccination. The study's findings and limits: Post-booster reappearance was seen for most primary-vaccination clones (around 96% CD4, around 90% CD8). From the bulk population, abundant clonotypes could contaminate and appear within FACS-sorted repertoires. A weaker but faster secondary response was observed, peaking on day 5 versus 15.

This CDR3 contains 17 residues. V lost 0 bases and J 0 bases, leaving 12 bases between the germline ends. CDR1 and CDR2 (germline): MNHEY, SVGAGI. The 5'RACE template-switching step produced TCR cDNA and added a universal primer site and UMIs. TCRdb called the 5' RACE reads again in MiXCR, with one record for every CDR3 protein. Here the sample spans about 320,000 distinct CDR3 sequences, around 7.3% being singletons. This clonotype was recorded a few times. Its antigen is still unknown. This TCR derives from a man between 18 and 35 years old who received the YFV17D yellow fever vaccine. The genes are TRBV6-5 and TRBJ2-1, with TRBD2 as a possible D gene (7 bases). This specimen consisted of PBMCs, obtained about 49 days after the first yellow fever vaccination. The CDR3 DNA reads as TGTGCCAGCAGTTACTCGAGAGGGGGGGGCTCCTACAATGAGCAGTTCTTC. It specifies CASSYSRGGGSYNEQFF.